These 23 T cell receptor beta chains share one sample of origin, sequenced in a study of blood T cell repertoires in COVID-19 (dated by TCRdb to between 2020 and 2021). Libraries were prepared through the immunoSEQ multiplex PCR assay. The source is immuneACCESS, and TCRdb retained only in-frame sequences with V and J called. Part of the clones is not carried over; for the studies checked, unresolved V genes explain less than half of this, and the remainder is unexplained. The sample profile shows a few hundred thousand clones; about 90% of them were found once. In total, the top ten clones hold about 1.7% of the sample. Sequencing was carried out using PBMCs or T cells enriched from blood (not recorded which). These receptors were obtained from a woman aged 25 to 39 who had recovered from COVID-19.

The chain uses TRBV4-2 and TRBJ2-2; 11 nucleotides agree with TRBD2. The CDR3 contains 16 residues. The J segment lost 3 bases and the V segment lost 4 bases, leaving 4 bases of the junction unmatched. From germline, CDR1 is LGHNA and CDR2 YNFKEQ. The CDR3, as DNA: TGTGCCAGCAGCCTGGGACTAGCGGTGGACACCGGGGAGCTGTTTTTT. This codes for CASSLGLAVDTGELFF.

The J gene is TRBJ2-3, the V gene TRBV6-5; 11 nucleotides agree with TRBD2. This CDR3 has 14 amino acids. CDR1 and CDR2 (germline): MNHEY, SVGAGI. V lost 11 bases to trimming and J lost 5 bases; unmatched junction nucleotides: 9. The chain's CDR3 is CAGAASGGLDTQYF. As DNA, the CDR3 is TGTGCCGGTGCGGCTAGCGGGGGGTTAGATACGCAGTATTTT.

This sequence joins TRBV21-1 and TRBJ2-2; TRBD1 reflects the table's D call only, with no check against the DNA. TRBV21-1 is tagged as a pseudogene. CDR3 length: 18 residues. The chain's CDR3 is CASSRPWIGQGVHRELFF. The CDR3 bases are TGTGCCAGCAGCCGCCCCTGGATCGGACAGGGAGTTCATCGGGAGCTGTTTTTT.

The chain carries TRBV6-2 or TRBV6-3 and TRBJ1-1, with D possibly TRBD1 on 5 matching bases. This CDR3 contains 13 residues. CDR1 and CDR2 from the germline V gene are MNHEY and SVGEGT. V shed 2 bases and J shed 6 bases, with 10 bases lying between them. CDR3 sequence (DNA): TGTGCCAGCAGTTACCCAGACAGCTCTGAAGCTTTCTTT. Its translation is CASSYPDSSEAFF.

The CDR3 DNA follows: TGTGCCAGCGTCACGGCGGGGGACAGGGGCACCTACGAGCAGTACTTC. This encodes CASVTAGDRGTYEQYF. The genes are TRBV28 and TRBJ2-7; 10 nucleotides agree with TRBD1. CDR1 MDHEN and CDR2 SYDVKM come from the germline V gene. This CDR3 has 16 residues. J lost 2 bases, V lost 8 bases, and 12 bases had no gene match.

The chain links TRBV19 to TRBJ1-1, with 7 bases lining up with TRBD1. Germline V lookup: CDR1 LNHDA, CDR2 SQIVND (reference sequence). With V trimmed by 3 bases and J by 10 bases, 11 bases remained unmatched. The CDR3 has 14 amino acids. The CDR3: CASSILTGNYGAFF. CDR3 DNA sequence: TGTGCCAGTAGTATCTTGACAGGGAATTATGGAGCTTTCTTT.

The CDR3 DNA sequence: TGTGCCACCAGTGACCCGGGACAGGGTAGTGGAAACACCATATATTTT. Translation: CATSDPGQGSGNTIYF. The rearrangement links TRBV24-1 to TRBJ1-3; TRBD1 matches at 9 bases. The germline V gene encodes CDR1 KGHDR and CDR2 SFDVKD. The CDR3 has 16 amino acids. The junction had 6 bases not matched to a gene; V was cut back by 4 bases and J by 3 bases.

The chain recombines TRBV7-3 with TRBJ2-2, with TRBD2 matching over 10 bases. V shed 4 bases and J 5 bases; nucleotides not matched to a gene: 7. Per the germline V gene, CDR1 is SGHTA and CDR2 is FQGTGA. The CDR3 is made up of 16 amino acids. In nucleotides, the CDR3 is TGTGCCAGCAGCTCCCCTCTAGCGGGAGTTACCGGGGAGCTGTTTTTT. It codes for CASSSPLAGVTGELFF.

The J gene is TRBJ2-5, the V gene TRBV14, with 13 bases identical to TRBD2. V lost 3 bases to trimming and J lost 4 bases; unmatched junction nucleotides: 5. From germline, CDR1 is SGHDN and CDR2 FVKESK. This CDR3 is 16 amino acids long. The CDR3 is CASSQPGLAGRETQYF. In DNA form, the CDR3 reads TGTGCCAGCAGCCAGCCGGGACTAGCGGGACGAGAGACCCAGTACTTC.

The rearrangement joins TRBV2 to TRBJ1-2; maybe TRBD1 (6 bases). The V gene's germline CDR1 is SNHLY and CDR2 FYNNEI. The CDR3 is made up of 12 amino acids. The germline V and J ends were trimmed by 7 bases and 1 base, with 7 bases remaining between them. CDR3 DNA: TGTGCCAGCAACAGGGATAACTATGGCTACACCTTC. Translation gives CASNRDNYGYTF.

This sequence joins TRBV18 and TRBJ1-1, with D perhaps TRBD1 (5 bases). There are 16 residues in the CDR3. V was trimmed by 3 bases and J by 5 bases, leaving 19 bases between them. Germline V gene sequence: CDR1 KGHSH, CDR2 LQKENI. The CDR3 loop is CASSPIAGTKGTEAFF. For the CDR3, the DNA is TGTGCCAGCTCACCCATCGCCGGGACTAAGGGGACTGAAGCTTTCTTT.

This sequence joins TRBV4-3 and TRBJ2-5; 9 nucleotides agree with TRBD2. CDR3 length: 16 amino acids. Losses at the gene ends were 1 base for V and 5 bases for J; bases not matched to a gene: 8. CDR1 LGHNA and CDR2 YSLEER come from the germline V gene. This chain's CDR3 is CASSQGGGGVQETQYF. CDR3 DNA: TGCGCCAGCAGCCAAGGGGGCGGGGGGGTGCAGGAGACCCAGTACTTC.

This chain uses TRBV11-2 with TRBJ2-7; TRBD2 aligns across 10 bases. The CDR3 sequence is 14 residues long. The J segment lost 4 bases and the V segment lost 8 bases, leaving 8 bases of the junction unmatched. Germline V gene sequence: CDR1 SGHAT, CDR2 FQNNGV. As DNA, the CDR3 is TGTGCCAGCCGCATCGGACTAGCGGCGTACGAGCAGTACTTC. Its translation is CASRIGLAAYEQYF.

This CDR3 is CASSEGTGGYSPLHF. DNA for the CDR3: TGTGCCAGCAGTGAAGGGACAGGGGGCTATTCACCCCTCCACTTT. The chain uses TRBV6-1 and TRBJ1-6, with 11 bases identical to TRBD1. Germline values: CDR1 MNHNS, CDR2 SASEGT. This CDR3 is built from 15 residues. With V trimmed by 1 base and J by 8 bases, 1 base remained unmatched.

The chain is built from TRBV7-9 and TRBJ1-6, with unresolved D. Trimming stripped 5 bases from V and 4 bases from J, with 15 bases between. CDR1 is SEHNR, CDR2 FQNEAQ, per germline (reference sequence). The CDR3 loop spans 16 amino acids. CDR3 loop: CASSTFPAGYNSPLHF. CDR3 sequence (DNA): TGTGCCAGCAGCACATTCCCGGCAGGATATAATTCACCCCTCCACTTT.

The CDR3 is CASSPAQGYVNTIYF. CDR3 in DNA: TGTGCCAGCTCACCAGCACAGGGGTACGTCAACACCATATATTTT. This rearrangement joins TRBV18 to TRBJ1-3, with 7 bases identical to TRBD1. The CDR3 runs 15 residues. V shed 2 bases, J shed 7 bases, and the junction held 8 bases outside the gene matches. From germline, CDR1 is KGHSH and CDR2 LQKENI.

In this sample, this clone turned up once. The chain recombines TRBV2 with TRBJ2-2, with D possibly being TRBD2 (6 bases). Trimming cost V 5 bases and J 4 bases, with 11 bases left between them. The CDR3 length is 14 residues. The germline gives CDR1 SNHLY, CDR2 FYNNEI. CDR3 nucleotides: TGTGCCAGCAGTCGCGGGGAGGCCACCGGGGAGCTGTTTTTT. Protein: CASSRGEATGELFF.

V and J are TRBV3-1 (or the pseudogene TRBV3-2) and TRBJ1-2, with D possibly matching TRBD1 (6 bases). The CDR3 runs 13 residues. V lost 5 bases and J 4 bases, leaving 11 bases between the germline ends. The germline CDR1 and CDR2 sequences are LGHDT and YNNKEL (reference sequence). CDR3 sequence: CASSSDRSYGYTF. Here the CDR3 DNA reads TGTGCCAGCAGCAGCGACAGGAGCTATGGCTACACCTTC.

V gene TRBV9 combines with J gene TRBJ2-1; 9 nucleotides agree with TRBD1. Germline CDR1 and CDR2: SGDLS and YYNGEE. Unmatched junction bases numbered 4, after V lost 3 bases and J lost 3 bases. There are 15 residues in the CDR3. Here the CDR3 DNA reads TGTGCCAGCAGCGACCAGGGACAGGGCTACAATGAGCAGTTCTTC. As protein: CASSDQGQGYNEQFF.

The rearrangement joins TRBV30 to TRBJ1-3; D ambiguous. Trimming shortened V by 4 bases and J by 2 bases, and 3 bases separated the two germline ends. The CDR3 contains 11 residues. CDR1 and CDR2 from the germline V gene are GTSNPN and SVGIG (reference sequence). In nucleotides, the CDR3 is TGTGCCTGGACGGCTGGAAACACCATATATTTT. Its translation is CAWTAGNTIYF. Drawing the rest from reference TRBV30 and TRBJ1-3, the complete variable domain is SQTIHQWPATLVQPVGSPLSLECTVEGTSNPNLYWYRQAAGRGLQLLFYSVGIGQISSEVPQNLSASRPQDRQFILSSKKLLLSDSGFYLCAWTAGNTIYFGEGSWLTVV.

J is TRBJ1-3 and V is TRBV27; D possibly corresponds to TRBD1 (5 bases). The CDR3 extends over 15 amino acids. V was clipped by 5 bases and J by 3 bases, with 14 bases between them. Germline V gene data show CDR1 as MNHEY and CDR2 as SMNVEV (reference sequence). The CDR3 DNA follows: TGTGCCAGCAGTCCCCAGGGCCAGCGTGGAAACACCATATATTTT. This gives the protein CASSPQGQRGNTIYF.

This chain joins TRBV19 and TRBJ1-1; D gene unclear. The CDR3 runs to 11 residues. V dropped 7 bases and J dropped 5 bases, with 8 bases sitting between them. Germline loops: CDR1 LNHDA, CDR2 SQIVND (reference sequence). CDR3 protein: CASTIRTEAFF. Here the CDR3 DNA reads TGTGCCAGTACCATCAGGACTGAAGCTTTCTTT.

V gene TRBV21-1 combines with J gene TRBJ2-1; no DNA check was done on the table's D call, TRBD2. TRBV21-1 is noted as a pseudogene. The CDR3 has 16 amino acids. CDR3 sequence: CASRVGGSKFRDEQFF. CDR3 DNA sequence: TGTGCCAGCAGGGTAGGCGGGAGTAAGTTCAGAGATGAGCAGTTCTTC.